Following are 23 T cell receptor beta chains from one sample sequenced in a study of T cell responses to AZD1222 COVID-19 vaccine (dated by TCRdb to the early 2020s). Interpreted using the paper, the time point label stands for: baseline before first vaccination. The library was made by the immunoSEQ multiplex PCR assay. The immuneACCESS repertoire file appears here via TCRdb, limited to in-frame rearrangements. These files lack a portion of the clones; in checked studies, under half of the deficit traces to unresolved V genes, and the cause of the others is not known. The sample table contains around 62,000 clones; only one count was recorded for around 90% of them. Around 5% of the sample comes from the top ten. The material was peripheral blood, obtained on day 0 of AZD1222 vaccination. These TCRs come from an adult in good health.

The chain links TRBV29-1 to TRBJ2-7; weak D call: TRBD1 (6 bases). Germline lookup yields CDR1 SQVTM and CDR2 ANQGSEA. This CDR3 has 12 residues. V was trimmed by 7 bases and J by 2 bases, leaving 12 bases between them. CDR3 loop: CSATTGAYEQYF. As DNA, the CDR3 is TGCAGCGCTACGACAGGCGCCTACGAGCAGTACTTC.

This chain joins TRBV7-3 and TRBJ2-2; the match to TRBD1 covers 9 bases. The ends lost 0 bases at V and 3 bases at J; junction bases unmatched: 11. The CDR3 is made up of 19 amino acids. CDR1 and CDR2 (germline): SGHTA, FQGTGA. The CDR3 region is CASSLTGTGLIEDTGELFF. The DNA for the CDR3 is TGTGCCAGCAGCTTAACCGGGACAGGGTTGATAGAGGACACCGGGGAGCTGTTTTTT. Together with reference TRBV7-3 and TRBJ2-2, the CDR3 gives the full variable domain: GAGVSQTPSNKVTEKGKYVELRCDPISGHTALYWYRQSLGQGPEFLIYFQGTGAADDSGLPNDRFFAVRPEGSVSTLKIQRTERGDSAVYLCASSLTGTGLIEDTGELFFGEGSRLTVL.

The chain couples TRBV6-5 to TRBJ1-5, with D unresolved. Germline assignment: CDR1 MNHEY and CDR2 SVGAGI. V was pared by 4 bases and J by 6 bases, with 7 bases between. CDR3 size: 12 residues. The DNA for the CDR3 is TGTGCCAGCAGTTTCCCTGGTCAGCCCCAGCATTTT. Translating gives CASSFPGQPQHF.

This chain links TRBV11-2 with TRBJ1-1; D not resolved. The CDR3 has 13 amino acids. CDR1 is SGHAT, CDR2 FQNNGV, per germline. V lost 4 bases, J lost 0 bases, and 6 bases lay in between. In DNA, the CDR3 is TGTGCCAGCAGCTCCCTCGTGAACACTGAAGCTTTCTTT. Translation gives CASSSLVNTEAFF. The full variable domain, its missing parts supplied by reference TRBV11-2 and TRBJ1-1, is EAGVAQSPRYKIIEKRQSVAFWCNPISGHATLYWYQQILGQGPKLLIQFQNNGVVDDSQLPKDRFSAERLKGVDSTLKIQPAKLEDSAVYLCASSSLVNTEAFFGQGTRLTVV.

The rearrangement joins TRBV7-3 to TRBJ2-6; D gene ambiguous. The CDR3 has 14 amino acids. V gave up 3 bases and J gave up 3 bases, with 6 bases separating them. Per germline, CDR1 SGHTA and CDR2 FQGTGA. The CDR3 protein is CASSFSGGANVLTF. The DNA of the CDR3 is TGTGCCAGCAGCTTCTCGGGTGGGGCCAACGTCCTGACTTTC.

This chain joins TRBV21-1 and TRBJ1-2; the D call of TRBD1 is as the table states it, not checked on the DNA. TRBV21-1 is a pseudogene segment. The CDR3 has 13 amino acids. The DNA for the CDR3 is TGTGCCAGCAGGGGCGACAGGGACTATGGCTACACCTTC. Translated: CASRGDRDYGYTF.

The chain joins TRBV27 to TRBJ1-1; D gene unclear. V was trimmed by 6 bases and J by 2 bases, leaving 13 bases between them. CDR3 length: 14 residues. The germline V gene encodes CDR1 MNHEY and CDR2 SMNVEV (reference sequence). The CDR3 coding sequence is TGTGCCAGCAGGCAAACCGGGTCCAACACTGAAGCTTTCTTT. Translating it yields CASRQTGSNTEAFF.

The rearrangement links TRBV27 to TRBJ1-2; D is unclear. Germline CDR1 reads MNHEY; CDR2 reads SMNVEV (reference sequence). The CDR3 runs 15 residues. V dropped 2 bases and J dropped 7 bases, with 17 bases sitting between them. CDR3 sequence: CASSLTRGVGAGYTF. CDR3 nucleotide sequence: TGTGCCAGCAGTTTAACACGCGGGGTAGGTGCTGGCTACACCTTC.

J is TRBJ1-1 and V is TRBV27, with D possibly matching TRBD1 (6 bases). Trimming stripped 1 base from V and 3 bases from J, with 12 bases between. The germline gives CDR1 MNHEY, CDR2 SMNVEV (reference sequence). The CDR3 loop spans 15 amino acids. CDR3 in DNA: TGTGCCAGCAGTTTATTGGGCAGGGGTCACACTGAAGCTTTCTTT. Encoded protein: CASSLLGRGHTEAFF.

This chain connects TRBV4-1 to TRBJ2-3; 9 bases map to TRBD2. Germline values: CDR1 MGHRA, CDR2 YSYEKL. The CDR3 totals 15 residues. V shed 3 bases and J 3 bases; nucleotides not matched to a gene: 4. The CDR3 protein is CASSHSGGRTDTQYF. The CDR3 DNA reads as TGCGCCAGCAGCCATAGCGGGGGTAGGACAGATACGCAGTATTTT.

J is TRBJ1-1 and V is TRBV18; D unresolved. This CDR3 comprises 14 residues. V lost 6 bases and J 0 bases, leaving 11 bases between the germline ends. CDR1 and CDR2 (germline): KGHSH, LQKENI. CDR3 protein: CASSDQELNTEAFF. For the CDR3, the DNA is TGTGCCAGCTCTGACCAGGAACTGAACACTGAAGCTTTCTTT.

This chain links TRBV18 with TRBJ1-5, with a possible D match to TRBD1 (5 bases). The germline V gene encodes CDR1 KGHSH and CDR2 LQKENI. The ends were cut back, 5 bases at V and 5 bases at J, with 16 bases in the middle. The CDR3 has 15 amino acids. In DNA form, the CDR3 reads TGTGCCAGCTCATCATTGGGGCTACAGGATCAGCCCCAGCATTTT. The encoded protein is CASSSLGLQDQPQHF.

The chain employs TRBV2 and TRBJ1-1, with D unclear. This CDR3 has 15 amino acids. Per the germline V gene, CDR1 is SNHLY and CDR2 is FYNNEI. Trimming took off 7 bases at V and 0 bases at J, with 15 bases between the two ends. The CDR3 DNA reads TGTGCCAGCATACGGTCAACAGAAATGAACACTGAAGCTTTCTTT. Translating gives CASIRSTEMNTEAFF.

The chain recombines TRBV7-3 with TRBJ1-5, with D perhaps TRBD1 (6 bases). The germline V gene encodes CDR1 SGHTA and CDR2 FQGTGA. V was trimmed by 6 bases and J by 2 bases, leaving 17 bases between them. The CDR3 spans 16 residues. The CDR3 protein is CASRMLRGKGNQPQHF. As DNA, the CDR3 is TGTGCCAGCAGGATGCTTAGGGGGAAGGGCAATCAGCCCCAGCATTTT.

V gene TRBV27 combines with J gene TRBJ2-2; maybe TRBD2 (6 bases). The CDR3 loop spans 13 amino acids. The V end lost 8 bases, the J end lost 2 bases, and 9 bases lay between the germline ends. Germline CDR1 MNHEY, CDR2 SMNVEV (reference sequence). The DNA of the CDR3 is TGTGCCAGCTGGCGGGGTAACACCGGGGAGCTGTTTTTT. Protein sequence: CASWRGNTGELFF.

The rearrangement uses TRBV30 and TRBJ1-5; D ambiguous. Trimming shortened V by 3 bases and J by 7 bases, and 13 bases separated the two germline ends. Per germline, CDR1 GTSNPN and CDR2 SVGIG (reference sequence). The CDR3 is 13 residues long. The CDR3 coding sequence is TGTGCCTGGAGAGAAAATGAGGGACAGCCCCAGCATTTT. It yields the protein CAWRENEGQPQHF.

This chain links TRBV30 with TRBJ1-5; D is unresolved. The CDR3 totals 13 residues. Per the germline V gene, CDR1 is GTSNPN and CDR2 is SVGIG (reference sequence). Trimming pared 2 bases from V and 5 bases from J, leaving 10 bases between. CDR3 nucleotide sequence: TGTGCCTGGAGTCAGATAGGGCATCAGCCCCAGCATTTT. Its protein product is CAWSQIGHQPQHF.

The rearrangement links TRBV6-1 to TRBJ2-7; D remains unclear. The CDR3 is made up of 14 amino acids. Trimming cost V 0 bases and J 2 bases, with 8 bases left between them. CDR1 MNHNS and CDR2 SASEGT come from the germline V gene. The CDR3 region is CASSEAQGTYEQYF. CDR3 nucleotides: TGTGCCAGCAGTGAAGCGCAAGGGACCTACGAGCAGTACTTC.

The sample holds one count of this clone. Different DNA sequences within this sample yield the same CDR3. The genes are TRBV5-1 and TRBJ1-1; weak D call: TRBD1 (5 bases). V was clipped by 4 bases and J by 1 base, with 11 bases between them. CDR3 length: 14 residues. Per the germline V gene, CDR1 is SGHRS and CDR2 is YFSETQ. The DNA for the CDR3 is TGCGCCAGCAGCCTAGGGACGGCGAACACTGAAGCTTTCTTT. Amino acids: CASSLGTANTEAFF.

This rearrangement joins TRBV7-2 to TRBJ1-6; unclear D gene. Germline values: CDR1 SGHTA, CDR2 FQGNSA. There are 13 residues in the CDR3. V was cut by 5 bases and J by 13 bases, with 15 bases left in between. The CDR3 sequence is CASSLWTSHPLHF. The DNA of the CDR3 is TGTGCCAGCAGCCTGTGGACGTCTCACCCCCTCCACTTT. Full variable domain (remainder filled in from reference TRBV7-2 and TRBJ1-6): GAGVSQSPSNKVTEKGKDVELRCDPISGHTALYWYRQSLGQGLEFLIYFQGNSAPDKSGLPSDRFSAERTGGSVSTLTIQRTQQEDSAVYLCASSLWTSHPLHFGNGTRLTVT.

CDR3 sequence reads: CASSLTAHGELFF. The CDR3 nucleotides read TGTGCCAGCAGCTTAACGGCTCACGGGGAGCTGTTTTTT. V usage is TRBV7-3 and J usage is TRBJ2-2; no firm D call. Germline loops: CDR1 SGHTA, CDR2 FQGTGA. The CDR3 covers 13 residues. The V end was cut by 0 bases, the J end by 7 bases, with 6 bases between.

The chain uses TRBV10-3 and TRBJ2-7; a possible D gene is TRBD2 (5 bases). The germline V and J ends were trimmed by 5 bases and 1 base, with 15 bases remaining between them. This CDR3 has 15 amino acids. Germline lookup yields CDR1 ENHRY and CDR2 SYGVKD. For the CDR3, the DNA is TGTGCCATCAGTAATTCAGTGCGCGGGTCCTACGAGCAGTACTTC. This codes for CAISNSVRGSYEQYF.

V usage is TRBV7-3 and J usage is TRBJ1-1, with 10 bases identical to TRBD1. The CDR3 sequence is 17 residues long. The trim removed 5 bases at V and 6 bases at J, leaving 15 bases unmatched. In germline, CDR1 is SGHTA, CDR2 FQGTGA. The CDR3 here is CASSQSGTGAIGAEAFF. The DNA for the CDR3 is TGTGCCAGCAGCCAATCCGGGACAGGGGCCATCGGGGCTGAAGCTTTCTTT.